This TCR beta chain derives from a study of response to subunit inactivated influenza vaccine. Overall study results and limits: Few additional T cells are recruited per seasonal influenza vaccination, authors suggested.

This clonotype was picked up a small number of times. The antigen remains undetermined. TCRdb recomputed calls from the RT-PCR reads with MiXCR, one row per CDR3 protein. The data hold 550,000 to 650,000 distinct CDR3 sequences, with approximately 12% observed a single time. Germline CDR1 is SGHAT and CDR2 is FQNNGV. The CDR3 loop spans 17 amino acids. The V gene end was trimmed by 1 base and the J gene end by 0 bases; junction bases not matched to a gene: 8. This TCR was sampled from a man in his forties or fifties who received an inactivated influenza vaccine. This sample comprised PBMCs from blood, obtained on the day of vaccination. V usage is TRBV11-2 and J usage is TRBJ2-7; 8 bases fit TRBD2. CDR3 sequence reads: CASSLGETSVSSYEQYF. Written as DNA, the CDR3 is TGTGCCAGCAGCTTAGGGGAGACTAGCGTAAGCTCCTACGAGCAGTACTTC.